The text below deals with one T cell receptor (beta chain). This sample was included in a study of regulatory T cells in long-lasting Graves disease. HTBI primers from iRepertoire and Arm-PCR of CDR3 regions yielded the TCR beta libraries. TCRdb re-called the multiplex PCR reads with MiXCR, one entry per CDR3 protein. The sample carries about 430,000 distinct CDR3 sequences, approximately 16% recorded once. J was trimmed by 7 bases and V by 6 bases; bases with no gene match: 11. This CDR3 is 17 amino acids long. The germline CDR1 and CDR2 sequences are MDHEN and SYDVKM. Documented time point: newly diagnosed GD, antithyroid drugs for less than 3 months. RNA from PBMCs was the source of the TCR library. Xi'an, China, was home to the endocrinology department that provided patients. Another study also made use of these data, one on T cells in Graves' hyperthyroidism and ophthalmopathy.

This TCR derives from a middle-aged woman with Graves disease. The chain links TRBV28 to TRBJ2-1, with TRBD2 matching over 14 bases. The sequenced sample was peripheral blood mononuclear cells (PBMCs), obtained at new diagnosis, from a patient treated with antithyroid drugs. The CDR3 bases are TGTGCCAGCAGGGGGACTAGCGGGAGCTCAAAGGGGAATGAGCAGTTCTTC. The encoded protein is CASRGTSGSSKGNEQFF.